These T cell receptor beta chains were read from a single sample in a study of T cells in Graves' hyperthyroidism and ophthalmopathy. TCRdb ran MiXCR on the multiplex PCR reads and lists one entry per CDR3 protein. The table has about 380,000 distinct CDR3 sequences, more than 11% seen once. The sample consisted of blood. The receptors stem from a woman in her sixties with Graves' hyperthyroidism. The CDR3 runs from the conserved cysteine through the conserved F or W. A D gene is named only where the DNA matches it firmly. The size of a clone is reported for some rows only, either as once, few or many, or as a class for expanded clones.

j_call: TRBJ1-1; d_call: -; v_call: TRBV12-5; clone_size: many; cdr3_nt: TGTGCTAGTGGAGAACAGGTGAACACTGAAGCTTTCTTT; cdr3_aa: CASGEQVNTEAFF
j_call: TRBJ2-1; d_call: TRBD1; v_call: TRBV12-3/TRBV12-4; clone_size: many; cdr3_nt: TGTGCCAGCAGTCCGACAGGGAGCTCCTACAATGAGCAGTTCTTC; cdr3_aa: CASSPTGSSYNEQFF
j_call: TRBJ2-5; d_call: -; v_call: TRBV19; clone_size: -; cdr3_nt: TGTGCCAGTAGCACTAGCTCCCAAGAGACCCAGTACTTC; cdr3_aa: CASSTSSQETQYF
j_call: TRBJ2-7; d_call: TRBD2; v_call: TRBV9; clone_size: many; cdr3_nt: TGTGCCAGCAGCGTAGGCCTTAGCGGGAGTTCGGTAAACGAGCAGTACTTC; cdr3_aa: CASSVGLSGSSVNEQYF
j_call: TRBJ2-7; d_call: TRBD2; v_call: TRBV6-1; clone_size: -; cdr3_nt: TGTGCCAGCAGTGAATCTTCTGCGGGCGGGAGCCAGACCTACGAGCAGTACTTC; cdr3_aa: CASSESSAGGSQTYEQYF
j_call: TRBJ2-1; d_call: -; v_call: TRBV7-3; clone_size: many; cdr3_nt: TGTGCCAGCAGCTTAAACGGGAGAAGGTACAATGAGCAGTTCTTC; cdr3_aa: CASSLNGRRYNEQFF
j_call: TRBJ2-4; d_call: TRBD1; v_call: TRBV11-3; clone_size: many; cdr3_nt: TGTGCCAGCAGCTTAGCCCGACAGGGGGGAAACATTCAGTACTTC; cdr3_aa: CASSLARQGGNIQYF
j_call: TRBJ2-2; d_call: TRBD2; v_call: TRBV5-4; clone_size: -; cdr3_nt: TGTGCCAGCAGCGGGGGACTAGCGGGATTCACCGGGGAGCTGTTTTTT; cdr3_aa: CASSGGLAGFTGELFF
j_call: TRBJ1-3; d_call: -; v_call: TRBV12-3/TRBV12-4; clone_size: many; cdr3_nt: TGTGCCAGCAGTTTCATGAGGGGAAACACCATATATTTT; cdr3_aa: CASSFMRGNTIYF
j_call: TRBJ1-2; d_call: -; v_call: TRBV20-1; clone_size: few; cdr3_nt: TGCAGTGCTAGCCCCAACAGGTTTAGTGGCTACACCTTC; cdr3_aa: CSASPNRFSGYTF
j_call: TRBJ2-7; d_call: TRBD2; v_call: TRBV3-1; clone_size: -; cdr3_nt: TGTGCCAGCAGCCCTGGCTCCGGGACTAGCACACAGCAGTACTTC; cdr3_aa: CASSPGSGTSTQQYF
j_call: TRBJ2-3; d_call: TRBD1; v_call: TRBV7-3; clone_size: many; cdr3_nt: TGTGCCAGCAGCCCGGGACAGGGGGCTGGAGATACGCAGTATTTT; cdr3_aa: CASSPGQGAGDTQYF
j_call: TRBJ2-7; d_call: TRBD1; v_call: TRBV20-1; clone_size: many; cdr3_nt: TGCAGTGCTCCCCTTCAGGGGACAGGTGTCCCCGAGCAGTACTTC; cdr3_aa: CSAPLQGTGVPEQYF
j_call: TRBJ2-1; d_call: TRBD2; v_call: TRBV29-1; clone_size: many; cdr3_nt: TGCAGCGTTGAAGAAGCCGTCGGACGGGAGGGGCTGGGGAATGAGCAGTTCTTC; cdr3_aa: CSVEEAVGREGLGNEQFF
j_call: TRBJ2-4; d_call: -; v_call: TRBV5-6; clone_size: few; cdr3_nt: TGTGCCAGCAGCTTGCTAGACCAATCCAAAAACATTCAGTACTTC; cdr3_aa: CASSLLDQSKNIQYF
j_call: TRBJ1-2; d_call: TRBD1; v_call: TRBV7-3; clone_size: many; cdr3_nt: TGTGCCAGCAGCCTGGGACAGGGGTATGAGGGCTACACCTTC; cdr3_aa: CASSLGQGYEGYTF
j_call: TRBJ1-2; d_call: -; v_call: TRBV18; clone_size: -; cdr3_nt: TGTGCCAGCTCACCACGCAGCCCTCTAGAGGGCTACACCTTC; cdr3_aa: CASSPRSPLEGYTF
j_call: TRBJ2-3; d_call: -; v_call: TRBV12-3/TRBV12-4; clone_size: many; cdr3_nt: TGTGCCAGCAGTTTAGCGCGAGCCTACACAGATACGCAGTATTTT; cdr3_aa: CASSLARAYTDTQYF
j_call: TRBJ2-5; d_call: -; v_call: TRBV6-1; clone_size: many; cdr3_nt: TGTGCCAGCAGTGAATATGGCGGGATGGAGACCCAGTACTTC; cdr3_aa: CASSEYGGMETQYF
j_call: TRBJ2-3; d_call: -; v_call: TRBV12-3/TRBV12-4; clone_size: many; cdr3_nt: TGTGCCAGCAGTTTTACGGTCGGGGGAACAGATACGCAGTATTTT; cdr3_aa: CASSFTVGGTDTQYF
j_call: TRBJ2-7; d_call: TRBD1; v_call: TRBV28; clone_size: few; cdr3_nt: TGTGCCAGCACCCCGGGACAGGGGGGCTACGAGCAGTACTTC; cdr3_aa: CASTPGQGGYEQYF
j_call: TRBJ1-1; d_call: TRBD1; v_call: TRBV12-5; clone_size: -; cdr3_nt: TGTGCTAGTGGTTTGGCCGGACAGGGTTTCACTGAAGCTTTCTTT; cdr3_aa: CASGLAGQGFTEAFF
j_call: TRBJ1-1; d_call: -; v_call: TRBV27; clone_size: many; cdr3_nt: TGTGCCAGCAGTTGGGCGGGGGCCGGGAACACTGAAGCTTTCTTT; cdr3_aa: CASSWAGAGNTEAFF
j_call: TRBJ2-1; d_call: -; v_call: TRBV15; clone_size: -; cdr3_nt: TGTGCCACCAGCAGAGATCCCACAGGGCCCAACGAGCAGTTCTTC; cdr3_aa: CATSRDPTGPNEQFF
j_call: TRBJ2-7; d_call: -; v_call: TRBV19; clone_size: -; cdr3_nt: TGTGCCAGTAGCCGGCAGCTAGCCTACGAGCAGTACTTC; cdr3_aa: CASSRQLAYEQYF
j_call: TRBJ1-5; d_call: TRBD1; v_call: TRBV2; clone_size: -; cdr3_nt: TGTGCCAGCAGTCCCGGGACAGGGTTCGATCAGCCCCAGCATTTT; cdr3_aa: CASSPGTGFDQPQHF
j_call: TRBJ2-7; d_call: -; v_call: TRBV7-3; clone_size: many; cdr3_nt: TGTGCCAGCAGTGTACAGGGAGGGGACTACGAGCAGTACTTC; cdr3_aa: CASSVQGGDYEQYF
j_call: TRBJ2-3; d_call: TRBD2; v_call: TRBV2; clone_size: -; cdr3_nt: TGTGCCAGCAGACGGACTAGCGGGAGTTCAGATACGCAGTATTTT; cdr3_aa: CASRRTSGSSDTQYF
j_call: TRBJ1-2; d_call: -; v_call: TRBV24-1; clone_size: few; cdr3_nt: TGTGCCACCAGTGAGGGAACTGGTGGCTACACCTTC; cdr3_aa: CATSEGTGGYTF
j_call: TRBJ1-1; d_call: TRBD1; v_call: TRBV20-1; clone_size: many; cdr3_nt: TGCAGTGCTAGTTGGAGGGGGCAGACTGAAGCTTTCTTT; cdr3_aa: CSASWRGQTEAFF
j_call: TRBJ1-4; d_call: TRBD1; v_call: TRBV12-3/TRBV12-4; clone_size: few; cdr3_nt: TGTGCCAGCAGTTTAGCCTGGACAGGGTTTGGTGAAAAACTGTTTTTT; cdr3_aa: CASSLAWTGFGEKLFF
j_call: TRBJ2-2; d_call: -; v_call: TRBV5-1; clone_size: many; cdr3_nt: TGCGCCAGCAGCTTGGCAGGACTCTCCACCGGGGAGCTGTTTTTT; cdr3_aa: CASSLAGLSTGELFF
j_call: TRBJ2-7; d_call: -; v_call: TRBV19; clone_size: few; cdr3_nt: TGTGCCAGTAGTATAGGCTACGGCCCGAGGGAGCAGTACTTC; cdr3_aa: CASSIGYGPREQYF
j_call: TRBJ2-5; d_call: -; v_call: TRBV7-9; clone_size: -; cdr3_nt: TGTGCCAGCAGCCCTCTCCAGGGGACCCAGTACTTC; cdr3_aa: CASSPLQGTQYF
j_call: TRBJ2-1; d_call: TRBD2; v_call: TRBV3-1; clone_size: many; cdr3_nt: TGTGCCAGCAGCCGCCGGACTAGCGGGAGGAATAATGAGCAGTTCTTC; cdr3_aa: CASSRRTSGRNNEQFF
j_call: TRBJ2-2; d_call: TRBD1; v_call: TRBV2; clone_size: many; cdr3_nt: TGTGCCAGCAGTGTTGACAGGGGGAACACCGGGGAGCTGTTTTTT; cdr3_aa: CASSVDRGNTGELFF
j_call: TRBJ1-3; d_call: TRBD1; v_call: TRBV3-1; clone_size: many; cdr3_nt: TGTGCCAGCAGCCAAGATAGTTGGGACAGACAGGGAAACACCATATATTTT; cdr3_aa: CASSQDSWDRQGNTIYF
j_call: TRBJ2-2; d_call: -; v_call: TRBV29-1; clone_size: -; cdr3_nt: TGCAGCGTTCAGTCCCAACCCATCACCGGGGAGCTGTTTTTT; cdr3_aa: CSVQSQPITGELFF
j_call: TRBJ1-2; d_call: TRBD1; v_call: TRBV2; clone_size: few; cdr3_nt: TGTGCCAGCAGTCCCCTTTCTGTGGACAGGGGGCTTGGCTACACCTTC; cdr3_aa: CASSPLSVDRGLGYTF
j_call: TRBJ1-5; d_call: -; v_call: TRBV19; clone_size: -; cdr3_nt: TGTGCCAGTAGTATAGGAGGGCTCAGAGGGCCCCAGCATTTT; cdr3_aa: CASSIGGLRGPQHF
j_call: TRBJ2-1; d_call: TRBD2; v_call: TRBV7-6; clone_size: -; cdr3_nt: TGTGCCAGCAGCCTCGGACTAGCTGTCTCCTACAATGAGCAGTTCTTC; cdr3_aa: CASSLGLAVSYNEQFF
j_call: TRBJ1-5; d_call: -; v_call: TRBV30; clone_size: many; cdr3_nt: TGTGCCTGGACCGATGGGGGTCAGCCCCAGCATTTT; cdr3_aa: CAWTDGGQPQHF
j_call: TRBJ1-2; d_call: -; v_call: TRBV24-1; clone_size: few; cdr3_nt: TGTGCCACCAGTGAAAGGGAGAATGGCTACACCTTC; cdr3_aa: CATSERENGYTF
j_call: TRBJ2-7; d_call: -; v_call: TRBV9; clone_size: many; cdr3_nt: TGTGCCAGCAGCGACCGGCCAGACAGATACTACGAGCAGTACTTC; cdr3_aa: CASSDRPDRYYEQYF
j_call: TRBJ2-3; d_call: -; v_call: TRBV12-3/TRBV12-4; clone_size: many; cdr3_nt: TGTGCCAGCAAGGGGGTTAGAAACCCCCGGTTTAGCACAGATACGCAGTATTTT; cdr3_aa: CASKGVRNPRFSTDTQYF
j_call: TRBJ2-5; d_call: TRBD2; v_call: TRBV7-9; clone_size: -; cdr3_nt: TGTGCCAGCAGCTCTCTGAGACTAGCGGAGACCCAGTACTTC; cdr3_aa: CASSSLRLAETQYF
j_call: TRBJ2-1; d_call: -; v_call: TRBV10-3; clone_size: few; cdr3_nt: TGTGCCGTCGGGGGATCCTACAATGAGCAGTTCTTC; cdr3_aa: CAVGGSYNEQFF